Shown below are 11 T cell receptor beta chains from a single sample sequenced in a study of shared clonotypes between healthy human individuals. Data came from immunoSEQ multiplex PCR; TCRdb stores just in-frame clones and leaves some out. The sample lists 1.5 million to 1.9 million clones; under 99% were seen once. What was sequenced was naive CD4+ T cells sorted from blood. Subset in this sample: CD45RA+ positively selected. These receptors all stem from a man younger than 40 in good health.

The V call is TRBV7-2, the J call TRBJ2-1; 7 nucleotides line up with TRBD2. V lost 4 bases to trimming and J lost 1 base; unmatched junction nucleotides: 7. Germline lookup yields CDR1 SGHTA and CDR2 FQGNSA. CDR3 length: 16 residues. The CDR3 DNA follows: TGTGCCAGCAGCTCACTAGCGACGAGTTCCTACAATGAGCAGTTCTTC. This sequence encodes CASSSLATSSYNEQFF.

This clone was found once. CDR3 protein: CASSAHLRDRDLDEQYF. CDR3 coding DNA: TGTGCCAGCAGCGCGCATCTCCGGGACAGGGATTTGGACGAGCAGTACTTC. The V gene is TRBV11-2, the J gene TRBJ2-7, with TRBD1 matching over 9 bases. The CDR3 totals 17 residues. CDR1 is SGHAT and CDR2 is FQNNGV in the germline V gene. V lost 5 bases to trimming and J lost 5 bases; unmatched junction nucleotides: 16.

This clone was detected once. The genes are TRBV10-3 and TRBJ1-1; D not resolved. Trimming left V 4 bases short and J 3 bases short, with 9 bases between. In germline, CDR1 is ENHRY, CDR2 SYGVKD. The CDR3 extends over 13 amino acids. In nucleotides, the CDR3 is TGTGCCATCAGTGGGGTGGCGGACACTGAAGCTTTCTTT. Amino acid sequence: CAISGVADTEAFF.

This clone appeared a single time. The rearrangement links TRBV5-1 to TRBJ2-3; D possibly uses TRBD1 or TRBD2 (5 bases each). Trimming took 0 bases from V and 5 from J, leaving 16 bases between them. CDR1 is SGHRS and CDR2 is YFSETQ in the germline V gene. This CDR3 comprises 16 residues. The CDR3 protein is CASSLVFHGAGDTQYF. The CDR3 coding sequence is TGCGCCAGCAGCTTGGTGTTTCACGGGGCTGGAGATACGCAGTATTTT.

The CDR3 coding sequence is TGTGCCAGTAGTATAAGGGGACTAGCGGGAAGGTACAATGAGCAGTTCTTC. Its translation is CASSIRGLAGRYNEQFF. V and J are TRBV19 and TRBJ2-1, with 13 nucleotides matching TRBD2. The CDR3 spans 17 residues. The V gene's germline CDR1 is LNHDA and CDR2 SQIVND (reference sequence). The V and J ends lost 2 bases and 4 bases, in that order; junction bases with no gene match: 5.

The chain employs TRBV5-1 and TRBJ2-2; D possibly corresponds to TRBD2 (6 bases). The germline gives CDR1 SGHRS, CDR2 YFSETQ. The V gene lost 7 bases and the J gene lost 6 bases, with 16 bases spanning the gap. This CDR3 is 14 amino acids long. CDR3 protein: CASRLEGTAGELFF. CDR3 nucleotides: TGCGCCAGCCGACTAGAAGGGACGGCCGGGGAGCTGTTTTTT.

The CDR3 DNA follows: TGTGCCAGCTCACGGGATGCCATCGACGAGCAGTACTTC. Protein sequence: CASSRDAIDEQYF. The chain employs TRBV18 and TRBJ2-7; D unclear. The CDR3 length is 13 residues. Germline V gene sequence: CDR1 KGHSH, CDR2 LQKENI. The V gene lost 4 bases and the J gene lost 5 bases, with 12 bases spanning the gap.

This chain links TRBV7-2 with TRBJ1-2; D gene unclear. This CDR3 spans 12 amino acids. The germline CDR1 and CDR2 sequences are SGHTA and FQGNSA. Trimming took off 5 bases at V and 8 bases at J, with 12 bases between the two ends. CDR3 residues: CASSPPGGGYTF. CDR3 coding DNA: TGTGCCAGCAGCCCGCCGGGCGGGGGCTACACCTTC.

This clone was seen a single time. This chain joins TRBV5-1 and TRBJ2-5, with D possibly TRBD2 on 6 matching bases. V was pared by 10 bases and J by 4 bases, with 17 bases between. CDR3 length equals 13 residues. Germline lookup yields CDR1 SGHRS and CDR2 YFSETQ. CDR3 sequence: CASAEGGGETQYF. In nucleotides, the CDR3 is TGCGCCTCCGCTGAGGGAGGTGGAGAGACCCAGTACTTC.

The CDR3 loop is CASSLGTSANYEQYF. In DNA form, the CDR3 reads TGCGCCAGCAGCTTGGGGACTAGCGCCAACTACGAGCAGTACTTC. V and J are TRBV5-1 and TRBJ2-7, with 9 bases lining up with TRBD2. Germline CDR1 SGHRS, CDR2 YFSETQ. The CDR3 consists of 15 residues. With 0 bases clipped from V and 3 bases from J, the junction kept 4 bases outside the gene matches.

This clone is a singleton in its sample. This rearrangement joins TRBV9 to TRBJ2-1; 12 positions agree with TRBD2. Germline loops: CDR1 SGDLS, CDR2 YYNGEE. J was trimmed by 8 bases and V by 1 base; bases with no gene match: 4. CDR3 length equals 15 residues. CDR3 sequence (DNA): TGTGCCAGCAGCGTACGGACTAGCGGGACCTATGAGCAGTTCTTC. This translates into CASSVRTSGTYEQFF.